This TCR beta chain was found in a study of PD-1 blockade in classical Hodgkin lymphoma. Across the whole study: Nivolumab dosed at 3 mg/kg went to patients intravenously every 2 weeks. Notes on the study in general: The diversity seen at baseline in complete responders resembled that of newly diagnosed patients. After ASCT, patients who started nivolumab under 1 year later were excluded.

The protocol was immunoSEQ multiplex PCR, while the TCRdb copy is restricted to in-frame clones and leaves out a portion. The sample includes tens of thousands of clones, roughly 80% of them seen just once. Worth noting for this clone: Its target is unknown.

This CDR3 comprises 15 residues. V was clipped by 7 bases and J by 4 bases, with 19 bases between them. Germline loops: CDR1 WNHNN, CDR2 SYGVQD (reference sequence). Relapse was seen in all patients after autologous stem cell transplantation, and brentuximab vedotin exposure was variable. The sample in question was peripheral blood mononuclear cells (PBMCs), obtained before the second cycle of nivolumab. This chain connects TRBV10-1 to TRBJ1-1; TRBD1 is a possible D gene (5 bases). The sequence came from a human donor with classical Hodgkin lymphoma. The CDR3 DNA reads as TGCGCCAGCAATTATAGGGACCGGGACGGCACTGAAGCTTTCTTT. Protein product: CASNYRDRDGTEAFF.